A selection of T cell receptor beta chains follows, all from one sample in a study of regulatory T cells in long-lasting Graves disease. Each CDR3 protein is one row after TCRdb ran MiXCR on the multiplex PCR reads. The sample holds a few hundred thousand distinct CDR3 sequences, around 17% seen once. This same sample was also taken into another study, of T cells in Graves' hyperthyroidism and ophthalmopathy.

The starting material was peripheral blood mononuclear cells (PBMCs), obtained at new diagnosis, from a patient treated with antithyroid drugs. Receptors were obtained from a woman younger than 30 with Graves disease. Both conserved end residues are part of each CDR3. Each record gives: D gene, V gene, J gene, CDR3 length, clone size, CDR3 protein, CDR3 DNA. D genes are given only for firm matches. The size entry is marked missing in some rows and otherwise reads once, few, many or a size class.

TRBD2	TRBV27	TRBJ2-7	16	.	CASRPKGLAGINEQYF	TGTGCCAGCAGACCAAAAGGACTAGCGGGTATTAACGAGCAGTACTTC
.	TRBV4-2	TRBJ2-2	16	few	CASSQDLSSGTGELFF	TGTGCCAGCAGCCAAGATCTCTCTTCGGGCACCGGGGAGCTGTTTTTT
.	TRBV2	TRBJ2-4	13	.	CASSVDIENTQYF	TGTGCCAGCAGTGTAGACATCGAAAACACTCAGTACTTC
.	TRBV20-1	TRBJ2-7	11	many	CSANDSYEQYF	TGCAGTGCTAACGACTCCTACGAGCAGTACTTC
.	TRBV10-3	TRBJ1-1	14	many	CAISGTPGETEAFF	TGTGCCATCAGTGGCACCCCAGGGGAGACTGAAGCTTTCTTT
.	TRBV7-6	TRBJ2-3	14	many	CASSLTSHTDTQYF	TGTGCCAGCAGCTTAACTAGCCACACAGATACGCAGTATTTT
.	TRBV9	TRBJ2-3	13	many	CASSVGGTDTQYF	TGTGCCAGCAGCGTAGGGGGCACAGATACGCAGTATTTT
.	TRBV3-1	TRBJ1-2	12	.	CASSQSDRGYTF	TGTGCCAGCAGCCAATCGGACAGAGGCTACACCTTC
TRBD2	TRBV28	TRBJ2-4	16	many	CASSRLARDAKNIQYF	TGTGCCAGCAGCAGACTAGCGCGAGACGCCAAAAACATTCAGTACTTC
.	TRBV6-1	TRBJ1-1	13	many	CASMGAWNTEAFF	TGTGCCAGCATGGGGGCTTGGAACACTGAAGCTTTCTTT